This T cell receptor (beta chain) was found in a study of Graves' ophthalmopathy and Graves' hyperthyroidism. A single count supports this clonotype. Its matching antigen is unknown. Study-wide findings and caveats: Thyroid clonotypes that were expanded above 0.001 frequency mostly also appeared in blood.

Trimming took 0 bases from V and 4 from J, leaving 10 bases between them. CDR1 is SGHVS and CDR2 is FQNEAQ in the germline V gene. CDR3 length: 15 amino acids. RNA served as the template for amplifying TCR beta CDR3 regions. In the first round, RT-PCR was carried out with HTBI primers, and a multiplex PCR formed the second round. TCRdb re-called the multiplex PCR reads through MiXCR, storing one row per CDR3 protein. The sample holds approximately 700,000 distinct CDR3 sequences, over 40% seen once. PBMCs stemmed from 9 to 10 ml of fresh peripheral blood. The material sequenced was peripheral blood. The TCR sequence derives from an adult man with Graves' ophthalmopathy. This chain links TRBV7-8 with TRBJ2-1; the D is unclear. The CDR3 here is CASSLARFRYNEQFF. Here the CDR3 DNA reads TGTGCCAGCAGCTTAGCGCGGTTCAGGTACAATGAGCAGTTCTTC.